The clone carrying this T cell receptor (beta chain) has ten or more counts. Its target is unknown. This sample is drawn from a study of identical twins. General study results and limits: The same donors were not followed; conclusions instead depended on cross-sectional statistical analysis.

This CDR3 is 12 amino acids long. CDR1 SQVTM and CDR2 ANQGSEA come from the germline V gene. V lost 3 bases, J lost 10 bases, and 15 bases lay in between. cDNA carried unique molecular identifiers, and a universal primer site was added by template switching. TCRdb analysed the 5' RACE reads with MiXCR anew, one entry per CDR3 protein. Here the sample spans over 600,000 distinct CDR3 sequences, 20% to 25% being singletons. These same data were also listed under a study on T cells expressing NK-cell markers. This second report adds: The TCR beta repertoires originated in sorted CD3+CD56+NKG2C+, CD3+CD56+NKG2C- and CD3+CD56-NKG2C+ T cells. Several of the experiments relied on an anti-gamma-delta TCR antibody so that only alpha-beta TCR T cells were sorted.

The source is a woman between 18 and 29 years old in good health. The V call is TRBV29-1, the J call TRBJ2-5, with D possibly matching TRBD2 (6 bases). Sequenced input: PBMCs. The DNA for the CDR3 is TGCAGCGTTGAGGCTGGGCTGGAGGGCCAGTACTTC. Amino acids: CSVEAGLEGQYF.